The 18 T cell receptor beta chains reported below all come from one sample, sequenced in a study of blood T cell repertoires in COVID-19. Using immunoSEQ multiplex PCR, the repertoire was profiled, and TCRdb retains in-frame clones only, with some absent. The repertoire has some 95,000 clones, 75% to 85% of them found once; the top ten carry roughly 25%. Sequenced sample: peripheral blood. The source is a man aged 65 to 85 with acute or convalescent COVID-19.

The rearrangement uses TRBV24-1 and TRBJ2-5, with 11 nucleotides matching TRBD1. Trimming removed 5 bases from V and 4 bases from J; junction bases left unmatched: 11. The germline V gene encodes CDR1 KGHDR and CDR2 SFDVKD. The CDR3 covers 17 residues. The CDR3 spells CATSGAAGTGGVETQYF. The CDR3 DNA reads as TGTGCCACCAGTGGAGCGGCCGGGACAGGGGGAGTAGAGACCCAGTACTTC.

The chain recombines TRBV28 with TRBJ2-3, with TRBD2 matching 7 bases. The CDR3 is made up of 15 amino acids. Germline values: CDR1 MDHEN, CDR2 SYDVKM. The trim removed 3 bases at V and 3 bases at J, leaving 6 bases unmatched. Here the CDR3 DNA reads TGTGCCAGCAGTTTCCGAGGGAGGGGTACAGATACGCAGTATTTT. Translation: CASSFRGRGTDTQYF.

V gene TRBV7-6 combines with J gene TRBJ1-1; D possibly corresponds to TRBD1 (5 bases). This CDR3 comprises 13 residues. V was shortened by 6 bases and J by 2 bases, with 10 bases between the two germline ends. CDR1 is SGHVS and CDR2 is FNYEAQ in the germline V gene. This chain's CDR3 is CASRSGSNTEAFF. In DNA, the CDR3 is TGTGCCAGCAGGTCAGGGTCCAACACTGAAGCTTTCTTT.

The chain combines TRBV20-1 with TRBJ2-1; 9 nucleotides line up with TRBD2. The germline gives CDR1 DFQATT, CDR2 SNEGSKA (reference sequence). The CDR3 contains 14 residues. V lost 3 bases, J lost 4 bases, and 4 bases stayed unmatched. DNA for the CDR3: TGCAGTGCTAGTAGGGCGGGAGGGTACAATGAGCAGTTCTTC. Translation gives CSASRAGGYNEQFF.

V usage is TRBV7-2 and J usage is TRBJ2-7, with 8 bases identical to TRBD2. The length of the CDR3 is 14 residues. V was clipped by 5 bases and J by 4 bases; unmatched bases: 7. Germline V gene data show CDR1 as SGHTA and CDR2 as FQGNSA. CDR3 protein: CASSVSGRVYEQYF. The CDR3 DNA reads TGTGCCAGCAGCGTAAGCGGGAGAGTATACGAGCAGTACTTC.

This clone occurred a few times. The genes are TRBV25-1 and TRBJ2-7; 9 bases align to TRBD1. The germline V gene has CDR1 MGHDK and CDR2 SYGVNS. The CDR3 totals 17 residues. Trimming cost V 2 bases and J 4 bases; bases outside gene matches: 12. The DNA for the CDR3 is TGTGCCAGCAGTGAAGCGACAGGGGGTCCTAGGCGGTACGAGCAGTACTTC. It encodes CASSEATGGPRRYEQYF.

The chain couples TRBV19 to TRBJ1-1; 9 bases are a match to TRBD1. Germline V lookup: CDR1 LNHDA, CDR2 SQIVND (reference sequence). The CDR3 length is 16 residues. The V segment lost 5 bases and the J segment 4 bases; nucleotides outside the gene matches: 11. The CDR3, as DNA: TGTGCCAGTAGTCCGTTACAGGGGGCGGGGAGCACTGAAGCTTTCTTT. This encodes CASSPLQGAGSTEAFF.

The genes are TRBV28 and TRBJ1-1, with TRBD1 identical over 7 bases. Germline CDR1 and CDR2: MDHEN and SYDVKM. Trimming at V came to 3 bases and at J to 7 bases, leaving 8 bases not matched to a gene. CDR3 length: 14 amino acids. CDR3 sequence: CASSLQGQPHEAFF. In DNA, the CDR3 is TGTGCCAGCAGTTTGCAGGGACAGCCTCATGAAGCTTTCTTT.

In this sample, this clone turned up a few times. This chain links TRBV7-6 with TRBJ2-7, with 12 positions matching TRBD2. CDR1 is SGHVS, CDR2 FNYEAQ, per germline. CDR3 length equals 16 residues. The V gene end was trimmed by 5 bases and the J gene end by 0 bases; junction bases not matched to a gene: 5. The CDR3: CASSPRTSGNSYEQYF. In DNA, the CDR3 is TGTGCCAGCAGCCCCCGGACTAGCGGGAACTCCTACGAGCAGTACTTC. Combining the CDR3 with reference TRBV7-6 and TRBJ2-7 gives the whole variable domain GAGVSQSPRYKVTKRGQDVALRCDPISGHVSLYWYRQALGQGPEFLTYFNYEAQQDKSGLPNDRFSAERPEGSISTLTIQRTEQRDSAMYRCASSPRTSGNSYEQYFGPGTRLTVT.

A note on this clone: The identical CDR3 is also encoded by other nucleotide sequences in the sample. The rearrangement joins TRBV4-3 to TRBJ2-7, with D possibly being TRBD2 (6 bases). V lost 0 bases, J lost 2 bases, and 14 bases lay in between. There are 16 residues in the CDR3. Germline CDR1 is LGHNA and CDR2 is YSLEER. This CDR3 is CASSQDWTGAPYEQYF. The CDR3 DNA sequence: TGCGCCAGCAGCCAAGATTGGACGGGAGCCCCCTACGAGCAGTACTTC.

This clone turned up a few times. The V gene is TRBV4-2, the J gene TRBJ1-6, with TRBD1 matching over 10 bases. Trimming cost V 7 bases and J 6 bases; bases outside gene matches: 3. This CDR3 has 14 residues. Germline V CDR1 and CDR2: LGHNA, YNFKEQ. In DNA form, the CDR3 reads TGTGCCAGCATGAGGGACAGGGGTAATTCACCCCTCCACTTT. This gives the protein CASMRDRGNSPLHF.

This clone was detected once. The CDR3 here is CSVEPPWDRGRTDTQYF. In DNA, the CDR3 is TGCAGCGTTGAACCTCCTTGGGACAGGGGACGCACAGATACGCAGTATTTT. The V call is TRBV29-1, the J call TRBJ2-3, with 10 bases aligning to TRBD1. Per germline, CDR1 SQVTM and CDR2 ANQGSEA. The CDR3 is made up of 17 amino acids. J lost 1 base, V lost 2 bases, and 9 bases had no gene match.

In this sample, this clone turned up a few times. The chain combines TRBV28 with TRBJ1-4; 7 bases align to TRBD1. This CDR3 has 14 residues. Germline V gene lookup returns CDR1 MDHEN and CDR2 SYDVKM. V lost 10 bases to trimming and J lost 7 bases; unmatched junction nucleotides: 12. The CDR3 nucleotides read TGTGCCACCCACGGCCCAGGGGGGAGTGAAAAACTGTTTTTT. It yields the protein CATHGPGGSEKLFF. Supplemented by reference TRBV28 and TRBJ1-4, the full variable domain reads DVKVTQSSRYLVKRTGEKVFLECVQDMDHENMFWYRQDPGLGLRLIYFSYDVKMKEKGDIPEGYSVSREKKERFSLILESASTNQTSMYLCATHGPGGSEKLFFGSGTQLSVL.

This chain links TRBV5-6 with TRBJ2-5; D is unclear. The CDR3 loop spans 15 amino acids. The V gene's germline CDR1 is SGHDT and CDR2 YYEEEE. V lost 4 bases to trimming and J lost 3 bases, with 16 bases between them. The CDR3 loop reads CASSPNAYREETQYF. In DNA form, the CDR3 reads TGTGCCAGCAGCCCCAACGCCTACAGAGAAGAGACCCAGTACTTC.

V gene TRBV5-6 combines with J gene TRBJ2-7; possible D gene TRBD2, 6 bases. This CDR3 is built from 12 residues. Germline CDR1 SGHDT, CDR2 YYEEEE. Trimming pared 5 bases from V and 6 bases from J, leaving 12 bases between. The CDR3 DNA reads TGTGCCAGCAGACGACTAGGGGTCGAGCAGTACTTC. Translating gives CASRRLGVEQYF.

The V gene is TRBV5-1, the J gene TRBJ2-3; 10 positions agree with TRBD2. The V gene end was trimmed by 4 bases and the J gene end by 8 bases; junction bases not matched to a gene: 10. This CDR3 has 15 residues. In germline, CDR1 is SGHRS, CDR2 YFSETQ. This CDR3 is CASSGASGSGGTQYF. CDR3 sequence (DNA): TGCGCCAGCAGCGGGGCTAGCGGGAGCGGTGGTACGCAGTATTTT.

The rearrangement links TRBV19 to TRBJ2-7; 7 bases map to TRBD1. The trim removed 5 bases at V and 7 bases at J, leaving 8 bases unmatched. This CDR3 has 13 residues. Germline lookup yields CDR1 LNHDA and CDR2 SQIVND (reference sequence). The CDR3: CASSFVTGREQYF. CDR3 coding DNA: TGTGCCAGTAGTTTCGTGACAGGGAGAGAGCAGTACTTC.

This clone has only one observation. V gene TRBV5-1 combines with J gene TRBJ2-2; 16 bases match TRBD2. Losses at the gene ends were 1 base for V and 1 base for J; bases not matched to a gene: 4. The CDR3 consists of 19 residues. The germline V gene has CDR1 SGHRS and CDR2 YFSETQ. The CDR3 bases are TGCGCCAGCAGCTTGAGAGGGACTAGCGGGAGGGTGAACACCGGGGAGCTGTTTTTT. Its translation is CASSLRGTSGRVNTGELFF.